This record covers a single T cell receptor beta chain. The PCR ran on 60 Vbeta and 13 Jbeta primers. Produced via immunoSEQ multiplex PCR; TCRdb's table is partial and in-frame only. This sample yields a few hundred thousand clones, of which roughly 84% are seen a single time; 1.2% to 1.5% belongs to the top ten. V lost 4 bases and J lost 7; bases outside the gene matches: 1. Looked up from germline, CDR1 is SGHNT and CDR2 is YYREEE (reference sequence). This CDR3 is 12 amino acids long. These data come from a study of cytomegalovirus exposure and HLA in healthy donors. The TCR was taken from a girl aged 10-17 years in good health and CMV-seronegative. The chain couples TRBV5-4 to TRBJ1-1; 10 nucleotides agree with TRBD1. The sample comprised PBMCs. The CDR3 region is CASSGTGVEAFF. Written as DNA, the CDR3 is TGTGCCAGCAGCGGGACAGGGGTTGAAGCTTTCTTT.